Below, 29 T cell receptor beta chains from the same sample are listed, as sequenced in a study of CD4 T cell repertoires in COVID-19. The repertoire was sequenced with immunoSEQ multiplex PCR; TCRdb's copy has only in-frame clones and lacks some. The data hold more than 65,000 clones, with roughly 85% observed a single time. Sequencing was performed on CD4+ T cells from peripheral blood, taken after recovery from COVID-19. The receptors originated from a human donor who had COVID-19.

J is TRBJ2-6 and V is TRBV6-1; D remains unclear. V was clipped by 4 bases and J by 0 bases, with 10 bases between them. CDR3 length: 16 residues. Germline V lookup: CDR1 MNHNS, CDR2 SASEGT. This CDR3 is CASSVGIGSGANVLTF. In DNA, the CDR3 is TGTGCCAGCAGTGTAGGGATCGGCTCTGGGGCCAACGTCCTGACTTTC.

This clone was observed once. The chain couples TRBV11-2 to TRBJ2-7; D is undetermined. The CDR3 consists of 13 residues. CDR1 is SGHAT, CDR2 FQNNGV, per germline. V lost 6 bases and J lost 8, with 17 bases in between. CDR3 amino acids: CASRSPVGFQQYF. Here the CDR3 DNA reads TGTGCCAGCAGGTCTCCCGTAGGGTTCCAGCAGTACTTC.

The CDR3 region has the DNA TGTGCCAGTAGGAATACCGGGACTGTGGGCGGAGAGACCCAGTACTTC. Its translation is CASRNTGTVGGETQYF. The chain couples TRBV19 to TRBJ2-5, with D possibly being TRBD2 (6 bases). Germline V gives CDR1 LNHDA, CDR2 SQIVND (reference sequence). The CDR3 is 16 residues long. The V end was cut by 6 bases, the J end by 4 bases, with 21 bases between.

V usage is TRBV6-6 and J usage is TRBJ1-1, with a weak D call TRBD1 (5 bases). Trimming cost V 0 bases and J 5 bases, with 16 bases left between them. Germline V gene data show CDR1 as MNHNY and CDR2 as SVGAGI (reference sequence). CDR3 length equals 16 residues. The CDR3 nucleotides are TGTGCCAGCAGTTACTCCGGAGGGAACGGGGGGACTGAAGCTTTCTTT. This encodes CASSYSGGNGGTEAFF.

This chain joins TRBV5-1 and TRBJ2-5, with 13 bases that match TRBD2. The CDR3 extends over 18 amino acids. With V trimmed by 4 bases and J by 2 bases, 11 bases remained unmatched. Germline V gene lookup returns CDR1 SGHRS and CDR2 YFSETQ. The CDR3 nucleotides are TGCGCCAGCAGCCGGGCGGGACTAGCGGGGAAAGGGCAAGAGACCCAGTACTTC. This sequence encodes CASSRAGLAGKGQETQYF.

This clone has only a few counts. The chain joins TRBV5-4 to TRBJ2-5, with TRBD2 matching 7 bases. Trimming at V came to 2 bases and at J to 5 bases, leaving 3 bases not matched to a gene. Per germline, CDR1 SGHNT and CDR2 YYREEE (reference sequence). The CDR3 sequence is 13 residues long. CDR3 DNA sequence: TGTGCCAGCAGCTTAGCGGGGAGCGAGACCCAGTACTTC. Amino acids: CASSLAGSETQYF.

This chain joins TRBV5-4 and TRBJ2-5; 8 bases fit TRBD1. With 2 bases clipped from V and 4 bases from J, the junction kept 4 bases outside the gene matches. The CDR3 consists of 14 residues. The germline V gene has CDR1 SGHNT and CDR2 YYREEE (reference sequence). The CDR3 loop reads CASSLGTGLETQYF. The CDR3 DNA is TGTGCCAGCAGCTTAGGGACAGGCTTAGAGACCCAGTACTTC.

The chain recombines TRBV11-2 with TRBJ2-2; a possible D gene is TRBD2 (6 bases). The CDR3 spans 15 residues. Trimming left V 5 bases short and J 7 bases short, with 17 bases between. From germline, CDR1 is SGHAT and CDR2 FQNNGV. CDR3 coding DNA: TGTGCCAGCAGCCCCCCGGTGGGTAGCGGCGGGGAGCTGTTTTTT. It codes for CASSPPVGSGGELFF.

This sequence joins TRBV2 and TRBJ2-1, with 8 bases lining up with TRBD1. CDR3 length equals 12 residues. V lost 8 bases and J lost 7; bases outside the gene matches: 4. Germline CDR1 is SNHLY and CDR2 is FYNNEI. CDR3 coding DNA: TGTGCCAGCGGGACAGGCCGTAATGAGCAGTTCTTC. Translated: CASGTGRNEQFF. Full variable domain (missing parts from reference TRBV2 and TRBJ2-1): EPEVTQTPSHQVTQMGQEVILRCVPISNHLYFYWYRQILGQKVEFLVSFYNNEISEKSEIFDDQFSVERPDGSNFTLKIRSTKLEDSAMYFCASGTGRNEQFFGPGTRLTVL.

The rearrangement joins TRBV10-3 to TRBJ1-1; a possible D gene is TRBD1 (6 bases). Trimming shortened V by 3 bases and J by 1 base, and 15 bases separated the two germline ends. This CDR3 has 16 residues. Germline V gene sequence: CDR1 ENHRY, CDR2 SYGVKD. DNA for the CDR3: TGTGCCATCAGTGAAAGGTGGGCAGGGGAGAACACTGAAGCTTTCTTT. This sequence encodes CAISERWAGENTEAFF.

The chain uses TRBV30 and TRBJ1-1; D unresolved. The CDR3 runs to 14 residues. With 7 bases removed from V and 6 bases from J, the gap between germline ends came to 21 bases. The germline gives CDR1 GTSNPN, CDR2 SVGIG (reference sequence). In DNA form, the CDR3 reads TGTGCCTATCGAATACGATCCGGCTCCGCTGAAGCTTTCTTT. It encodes CAYRIRSGSAEAFF.

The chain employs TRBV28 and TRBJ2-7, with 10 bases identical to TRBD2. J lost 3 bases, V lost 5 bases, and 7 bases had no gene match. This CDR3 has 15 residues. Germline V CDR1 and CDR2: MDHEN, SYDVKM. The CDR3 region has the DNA TGTGCCAGCAGTCCGTCGACTAGCGGGTACTACGAGCAGTACTTC. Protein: CASSPSTSGYYEQYF.

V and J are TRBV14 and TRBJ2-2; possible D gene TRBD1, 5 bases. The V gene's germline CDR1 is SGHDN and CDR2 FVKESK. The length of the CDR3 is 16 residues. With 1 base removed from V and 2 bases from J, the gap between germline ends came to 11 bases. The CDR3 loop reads CASSQGGRFNTGELFF. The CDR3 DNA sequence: TGTGCCAGCAGCCAAGGGGGCAGGTTTAACACCGGGGAGCTGTTTTTT.

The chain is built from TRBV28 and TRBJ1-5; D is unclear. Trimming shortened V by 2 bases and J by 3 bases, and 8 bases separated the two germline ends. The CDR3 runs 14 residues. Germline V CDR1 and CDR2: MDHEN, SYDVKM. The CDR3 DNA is TGTGCCAGCAGTTTAGGGCAGAACAATCAGCCCCAGCATTTT. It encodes CASSLGQNNQPQHF.

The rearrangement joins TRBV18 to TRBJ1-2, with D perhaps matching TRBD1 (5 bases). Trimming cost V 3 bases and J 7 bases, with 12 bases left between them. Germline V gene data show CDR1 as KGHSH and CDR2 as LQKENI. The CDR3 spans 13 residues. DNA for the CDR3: TGTGCCAGCTCACCGGCGGGGCTCCTTGGCTACACCTTC. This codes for CASSPAGLLGYTF.

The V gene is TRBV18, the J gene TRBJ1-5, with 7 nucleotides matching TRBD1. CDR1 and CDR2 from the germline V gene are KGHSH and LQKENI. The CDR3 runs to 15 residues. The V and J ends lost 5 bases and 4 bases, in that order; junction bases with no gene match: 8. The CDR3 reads CASSTARTGNQPQHF. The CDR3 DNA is TGTGCCAGCTCAACGGCTAGGACAGGAAATCAGCCCCAGCATTTT.

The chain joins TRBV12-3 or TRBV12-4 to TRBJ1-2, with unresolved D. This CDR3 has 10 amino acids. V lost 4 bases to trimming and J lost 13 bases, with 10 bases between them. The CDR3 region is CASSSMGTTF. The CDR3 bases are TGTGCCAGCAGTTCAATGGGCACCACCTTC.

The CDR3 sequence: CASRNSGRTTGELFF. The CDR3 DNA reads TGTGCCAGCAGAAATAGCGGGAGGACAACCGGGGAGCTGTTTTTT. This chain uses TRBV28 with TRBJ2-2; 10 positions agree with TRBD2. CDR3 length: 15 residues. V lost 6 bases and J lost 5; bases outside the gene matches: 6. Germline V gives CDR1 MDHEN, CDR2 SYDVKM. The full variable domain, completed using reference TRBV28 and TRBJ2-2, is DVKVTQSSRYLVKRTGEKVFLECVQDMDHENMFWYRQDPGLGLRLIYFSYDVKMKEKGDIPEGYSVSREKKERFSLILESASTNQTSMYLCASRNSGRTTGELFFGEGSRLTVL.

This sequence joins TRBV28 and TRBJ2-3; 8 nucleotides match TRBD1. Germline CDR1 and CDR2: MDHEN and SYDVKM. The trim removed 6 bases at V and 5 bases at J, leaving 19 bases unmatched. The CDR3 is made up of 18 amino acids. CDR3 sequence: CASRSGQGAGRVGDTQYF. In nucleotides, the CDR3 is TGTGCCAGCAGATCTGGACAGGGCGCGGGAAGGGTGGGAGATACGCAGTATTTT. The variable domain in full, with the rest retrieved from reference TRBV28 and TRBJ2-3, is DVKVTQSSRYLVKRTGEKVFLECVQDMDHENMFWYRQDPGLGLRLIYFSYDVKMKEKGDIPEGYSVSREKKERFSLILESASTNQTSMYLCASRSGQGAGRVGDTQYFGPGTRLTVL.

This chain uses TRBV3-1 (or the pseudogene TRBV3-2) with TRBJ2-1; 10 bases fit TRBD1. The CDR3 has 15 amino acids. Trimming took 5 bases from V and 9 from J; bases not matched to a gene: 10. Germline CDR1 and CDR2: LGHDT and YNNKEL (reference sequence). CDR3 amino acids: CASSGRDRGGVEQFF. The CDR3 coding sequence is TGTGCCAGCAGCGGCCGGGACAGGGGTGGAGTTGAGCAGTTCTTC.

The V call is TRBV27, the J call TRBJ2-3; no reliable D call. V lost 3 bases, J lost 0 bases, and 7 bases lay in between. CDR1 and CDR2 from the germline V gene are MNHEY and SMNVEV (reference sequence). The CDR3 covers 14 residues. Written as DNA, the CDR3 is TGTGCCAGCAGTTTTTGGCGGAGCACAGATACGCAGTATTTT. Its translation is CASSFWRSTDTQYF.

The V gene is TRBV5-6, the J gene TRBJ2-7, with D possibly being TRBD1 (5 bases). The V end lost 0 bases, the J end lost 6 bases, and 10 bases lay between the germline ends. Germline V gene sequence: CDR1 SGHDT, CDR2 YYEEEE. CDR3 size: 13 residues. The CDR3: CASSLAGLFEQYF. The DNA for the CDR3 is TGTGCCAGCAGCTTGGCAGGGCTGTTCGAGCAGTACTTC.

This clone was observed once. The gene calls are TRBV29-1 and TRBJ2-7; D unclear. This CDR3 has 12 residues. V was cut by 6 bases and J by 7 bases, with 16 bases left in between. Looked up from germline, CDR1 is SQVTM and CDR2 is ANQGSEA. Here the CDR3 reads CSVMVPSGEQYF. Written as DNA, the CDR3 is TGCAGCGTAATGGTCCCCTCCGGGGAGCAGTACTTC.

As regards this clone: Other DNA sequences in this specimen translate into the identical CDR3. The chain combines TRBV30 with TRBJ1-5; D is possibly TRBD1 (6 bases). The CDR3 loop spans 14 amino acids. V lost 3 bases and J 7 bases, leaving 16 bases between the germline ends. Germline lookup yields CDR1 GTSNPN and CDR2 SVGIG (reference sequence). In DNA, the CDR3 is TGTGCCTGGAGCACGGGGGGCGCGGGGCAGCCCCAGCATTTT. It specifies CAWSTGGAGQPQHF.

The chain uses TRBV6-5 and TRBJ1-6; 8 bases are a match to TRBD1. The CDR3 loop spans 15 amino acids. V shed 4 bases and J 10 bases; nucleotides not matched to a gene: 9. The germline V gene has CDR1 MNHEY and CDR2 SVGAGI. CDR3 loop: CASSSDRDRTSPLHF. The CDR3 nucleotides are TGTGCCAGCAGTTCAGACCGGGACAGGACCTCACCCCTCCACTTT.

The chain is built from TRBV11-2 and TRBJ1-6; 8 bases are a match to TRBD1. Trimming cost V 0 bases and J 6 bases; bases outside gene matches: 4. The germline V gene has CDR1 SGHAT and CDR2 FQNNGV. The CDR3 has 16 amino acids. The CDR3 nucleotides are TGTGCCAGCAGCTTAGATCAGGGGGCGGGTAATTCACCCCTCCACTTT. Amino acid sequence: CASSLDQGAGNSPLHF.

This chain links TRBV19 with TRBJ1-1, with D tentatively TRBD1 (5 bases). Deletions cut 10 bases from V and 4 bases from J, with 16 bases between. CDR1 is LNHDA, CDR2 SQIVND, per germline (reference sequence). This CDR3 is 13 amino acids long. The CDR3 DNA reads TGTGCCACCCACCTTAGTGGGACCACTGAAGCTTTCTTT. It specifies CATHLSGTTEAFF.

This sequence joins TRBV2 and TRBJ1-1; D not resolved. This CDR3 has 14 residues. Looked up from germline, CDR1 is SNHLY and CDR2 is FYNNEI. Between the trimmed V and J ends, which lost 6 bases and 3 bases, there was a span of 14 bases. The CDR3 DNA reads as TGTGCCAGCAGGGCACGGGGAAGGGACACTGAAGCTTTCTTT. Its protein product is CASRARGRDTEAFF.

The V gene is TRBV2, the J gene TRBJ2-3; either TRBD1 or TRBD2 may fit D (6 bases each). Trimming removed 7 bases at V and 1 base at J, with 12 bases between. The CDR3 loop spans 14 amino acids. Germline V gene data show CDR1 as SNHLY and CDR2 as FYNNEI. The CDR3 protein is CASKGGRGTDTQYF. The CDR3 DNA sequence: TGTGCCAGCAAGGGGGGTCGCGGCACAGATACGCAGTATTTT.